These 25 T cell receptor beta chains originate from one sample sequenced in a study of control samples from healthy donors and cancer patients. This table comes from immunoSEQ multiplex PCR, and its TCRdb copy is limited to in-frame clones, with some not included. The sample has over 120,000 clones, 85% to 95% seen once; the top ten hold 14%. Sequenced: PBMCs. These receptor sequences come from a man in his fifties or sixties with colorectal cancer.

The V gene is TRBV29-1, the J gene TRBJ1-2, with D hard to call. Per the germline V gene, CDR1 is SQVTM and CDR2 is ANQGSEA. This CDR3 has 13 amino acids. V was cut by 2 bases and J by 4 bases, with 11 bases left in between. CDR3 nucleotides: TGCAGCGTTGAACGGGCCCAGCCCTATGGCTACACCTTC. This translates into CSVERAQPYGYTF.

This clone occurred once. This chain connects TRBV2 to TRBJ2-3; D is ambiguous. The CDR3 has 11 amino acids. Germline lookup yields CDR1 SNHLY and CDR2 FYNNEI. V lost 6 bases and J lost 7, with 8 bases in between. The CDR3 region is CASRNSYTQYF. The CDR3 coding sequence is TGTGCCAGCAGGAACAGTTATACGCAGTATTTT.

The gene calls are TRBV30 and TRBJ2-7, with 7 bases aligning to TRBD2. From germline, CDR1 is GTSNPN and CDR2 SVGIG (reference sequence). The trim removed 1 base at V and 0 bases at J, leaving 3 bases unmatched. The CDR3 sequence is 14 residues long. The CDR3 protein is CAWSGGGSSYEQYF. Written as DNA, the CDR3 is TGTGCCTGGAGTGGGGGGGGAAGCTCCTACGAGCAGTACTTC.

The chain uses TRBV12-3 or TRBV12-4 and TRBJ1-4, with D unresolved. Trimming cost V 2 bases and J 6 bases, with 1 base left between them. This CDR3 has 11 amino acids. CDR3 sequence: CASSLHEKLFF. The CDR3 DNA reads as TGTGCCAGCAGTTTACATGAAAAACTGTTTTTT.

The CDR3, as DNA: TGTGCCAGCAGTTACGAGGGAGGTCAGCCCCAGCATTTT. Protein: CASSYEGGQPQHF. The J gene is TRBJ1-5, the V gene TRBV6-6; D gene uncertain. CDR3 length: 13 residues. Trimming removed 2 bases from V and 6 bases from J, with 8 bases in between. The V gene's germline CDR1 is MNHNY and CDR2 SVGAGI (reference sequence).

The rearrangement joins TRBV6-5 to TRBJ1-3; 7 bases agree with TRBD1. The V segment lost 2 bases and the J segment 5 bases; nucleotides outside the gene matches: 3. Germline loops: CDR1 MNHEY, CDR2 SVGAGI. The CDR3 totals 14 residues. The CDR3 coding sequence is TGTGCCAGCAGTTACCGGGACAGCAGAAACACCATATATTTT. Its protein product is CASSYRDSRNTIYF.

The rearrangement links TRBV2 to TRBJ2-2, with D uncertain. Germline values: CDR1 SNHLY, CDR2 FYNNEI. The CDR3 has 13 residues. V lost 6 bases, J lost 5 bases, and 10 bases lay in between. The CDR3 DNA is TGTGCCAGCAGGGGGTCTCTAACCGGGGAGCTGTTTTTT. Translation: CASRGSLTGELFF.

The rearrangement uses TRBV6-2 or TRBV6-3 and TRBJ1-5; 9 bases map to TRBD1. The CDR3 runs 18 residues. The junction had 10 bases not matched to a gene; V was cut back by 4 bases and J by 0 bases. CDR1 is MNHEY and CDR2 is SVGEGT in the germline V gene. The CDR3 DNA reads TGTGCCAGCAGTTCCCCCGGGACAGGGTCGGATAGCAATCAGCCCCAGCATTTT. Translation gives CASSSPGTGSDSNQPQHF.

V usage is TRBV28 and J usage is TRBJ1-6; D may be TRBD1 (5 bases). Germline CDR1 MDHEN, CDR2 SYDVKM. The CDR3 extends over 15 amino acids. Trimming removed 5 bases at V and 7 bases at J, with 15 bases between. The chain's CDR3 is CASSNMGRKNSPLHF. CDR3 nucleotide sequence: TGTGCCAGCAGTAACATGGGACGGAAAAATTCACCCCTCCACTTT.

The chain has TRBV5-4 and TRBJ2-7; D may be TRBD1 or TRBD2 (5 bases each). Germline-derived CDR1 and CDR2 are SGHNT and YYREEE (reference sequence). V shed 4 bases and J shed 2 bases, with 13 bases lying between them. The CDR3 is 14 residues long. The CDR3 protein is CASSATEGPYEQYF. The CDR3 DNA reads TGTGCCAGCAGCGCGACAGAGGGCCCCTACGAGCAGTACTTC.

This rearrangement joins TRBV18 to TRBJ1-2, with 7 bases identical to TRBD1. The V gene's germline CDR1 is KGHSH and CDR2 LQKENI. V shed 3 bases and J 7 bases; nucleotides not matched to a gene: 11. CDR3 length: 15 residues. Here the CDR3 DNA reads TGTGCCAGCTCACCCCGAGGAGGGGGCGCGGGTGGCTACACCTTC. This translates into CASSPRGGGAGGYTF.

The chain has TRBV5-5 and TRBJ2-2; no reliable D call. The CDR3 has 15 residues. The V end lost 0 bases, the J end lost 5 bases, and 11 bases lay between the germline ends. Germline values: CDR1 SGHKS, CDR2 YYEKEE (reference sequence). CDR3 in DNA: TGTGCCAGCAGCTTGGGGAACCCTGCGACCGGGGAGCTGTTTTTT. Protein: CASSLGNPATGELFF.

The chain uses TRBV3-1 (or the pseudogene TRBV3-2) and TRBJ2-3; D is unresolved. The CDR3 has 12 amino acids. Between the trimmed V and J ends, which lost 0 bases and 7 bases, there was a span of 5 bases. Per germline, CDR1 LGHDT and CDR2 YNNKEL (reference sequence). The CDR3 spells CASSQDRYTQYF. The CDR3 DNA sequence: TGTGCCAGCAGCCAAGATCGGTATACGCAGTATTTT.

CDR3 protein: CASSLDGGKETQYF. The CDR3 nucleotides are TGTGCCAGCAGCTTGGACGGGGGGAAAGAGACCCAGTACTTC. The gene calls are TRBV5-4 and TRBJ2-5; 7 bases are shared with TRBD2. The germline gives CDR1 SGHNT, CDR2 YYREEE (reference sequence). Losses at the gene ends were 0 bases for V and 3 bases for J; bases not matched to a gene: 2. This CDR3 is 14 amino acids long. The variable domain in full, with the rest retrieved from reference TRBV5-4 and TRBJ2-5, is ETGVTQSPTHLIKTRGQQVTLRCSSQSGHNTVSWYQQALGQGPQFIFQYYREEENGRGNFPPRFSGLQFPNYSSELNVNALELDDSALYLCASSLDGGKETQYFGPGTRLLVL.

The J gene is TRBJ1-5, the V gene TRBV28, with 7 nucleotides matching TRBD1. V was clipped by 7 bases and J by 1 base; unmatched bases: 7. Germline CDR1 MDHEN, CDR2 SYDVKM. The CDR3 sequence is 15 residues long. The CDR3 is CASIRGGSSNQPQHF. CDR3 bases: TGTGCCAGCATTCGAGGGGGCTCGAGCAATCAGCCCCAGCATTTT.

This chain joins TRBV11-2 and TRBJ2-5, with a possible D match to TRBD2 (6 bases). The germline V gene has CDR1 SGHAT and CDR2 FQNNGV. The CDR3 loop spans 15 amino acids. V lost 5 bases and J 2 bases, leaving 15 bases between the germline ends. The CDR3 sequence is CASSPGTGGQETQYF. DNA for the CDR3: TGTGCCAGCAGCCCGGGGACCGGGGGTCAAGAGACCCAGTACTTC. The entire variable domain, with the rest obtained from reference TRBV11-2 and TRBJ2-5, is as follows: EAGVAQSPRYKIIEKRQSVAFWCNPISGHATLYWYQQILGQGPKLLIQFQNNGVVDDSQLPKDRFSAERLKGVDSTLKIQPAKLEDSAVYLCASSPGTGGQETQYFGPGTRLLVL.

The chain joins TRBV29-1 to TRBJ2-3; TRBD1 aligns across 7 bases. The CDR3 sequence is 14 residues long. The germline V gene encodes CDR1 SQVTM and CDR2 ANQGSEA. V lost 6 bases, J lost 3 bases, and 9 bases stayed unmatched. The CDR3: CSVRPGTVTDTQYF. The DNA for the CDR3 is TGCAGCGTCCGGCCGGGGACAGTAACAGATACGCAGTATTTT.

The J gene is TRBJ1-3, the V gene TRBV7-2; 8 bases match TRBD1. This CDR3 is built from 14 residues. The trim removed 5 bases at V and 4 bases at J, leaving 4 bases unmatched. Germline lookup yields CDR1 SGHTA and CDR2 FQGNSA. The DNA for the CDR3 is TGTGCCAGCAGCCGGACAGGGAAAGGAAACACCATATATTTT. It codes for CASSRTGKGNTIYF.

This chain connects TRBV4-2 to TRBJ2-1; either TRBD1 or TRBD2 may fit D (5 bases each). Germline loops: CDR1 LGHNA, CDR2 YNFKEQ. The CDR3 is 12 amino acids. V was cut by 3 bases and J by 11 bases, with 11 bases left in between. For the CDR3, the DNA is TGTGCCAGCAGCCATGAGAGGGGCCAGCAGTTCTTC. Its translation is CASSHERGQQFF.

The rearrangement uses TRBV6-2 or TRBV6-3 and TRBJ2-7; D gene uncertain. Germline V gene sequence: CDR1 MNHEY, CDR2 SVGEGT. The CDR3 is 15 amino acids. V was clipped by 5 bases and J by 9 bases, with 23 bases between them. The CDR3: CASSRSSDGQRAQYF. CDR3 nucleotides: TGTGCCAGCAGTCGATCTTCGGACGGCCAACGTGCGCAGTACTTC.

CDR3 protein: CASSSARATGGEQFF. CDR3 sequence (DNA): TGTGCCAGCAGCTCAGCTAGGGCCACTGGGGGTGAGCAGTTCTTC. The chain employs TRBV6-5 and TRBJ2-1; TRBD1 or TRBD2 may be the D gene (5 bases each). This CDR3 region has 15 residues. Trimming stripped 6 bases from V and 9 bases from J, with 21 bases between. Germline assignment: CDR1 MNHEY and CDR2 SVGAGI.

The chain links TRBV12-3 or TRBV12-4 to TRBJ2-7, with D unclear. V lost 7 bases and J 2 bases, leaving 12 bases between the germline ends. The CDR3 consists of 13 residues. The CDR3 loop is CASTPGYTYEQYF. The CDR3 DNA is TGTGCCAGCACCCCCGGGTATACCTACGAGCAGTACTTC.

In DNA form, the CDR3 reads TGTGCCAGCAGCGTAGCTTGGGGGGGCACGGCTGGAAACACCATATATTTT. Encoded protein: CASSVAWGGTAGNTIYF. The chain is built from TRBV9 and TRBJ1-3; tentatively, D is TRBD1 (6 bases). The length of the CDR3 is 17 residues. Looked up from germline, CDR1 is SGDLS and CDR2 is YYNGEE. The V gene lost 0 bases and the J gene lost 2 bases, with 15 bases spanning the gap.

Only one count was recorded for this clone. The V gene is TRBV30, the J gene TRBJ1-5; possibly TRBD1 for D (6 bases). This CDR3 region has 14 residues. Germline CDR1 and CDR2: GTSNPN and SVGIG (reference sequence). Between the trimmed V and J ends, which lost 4 bases and 7 bases, there was a span of 17 bases. The CDR3 DNA reads TGTGCCTGGAACCTGGGGGGGGCAAGCCAGCCCCAGCATTTT. Its translation: CAWNLGGASQPQHF.

The chain has TRBV11-2 and TRBJ2-3; 8 nucleotides match TRBD1. The length of the CDR3 is 17 residues. Germline CDR1 SGHAT, CDR2 FQNNGV. J was trimmed by 1 base and V by 2 bases; bases with no gene match: 8. CDR3 sequence reads: CASSLSMPGQGTDTQYF. The CDR3 DNA reads as TGTGCCAGCAGCTTATCAATGCCGGGACAGGGCACAGATACGCAGTATTTT.